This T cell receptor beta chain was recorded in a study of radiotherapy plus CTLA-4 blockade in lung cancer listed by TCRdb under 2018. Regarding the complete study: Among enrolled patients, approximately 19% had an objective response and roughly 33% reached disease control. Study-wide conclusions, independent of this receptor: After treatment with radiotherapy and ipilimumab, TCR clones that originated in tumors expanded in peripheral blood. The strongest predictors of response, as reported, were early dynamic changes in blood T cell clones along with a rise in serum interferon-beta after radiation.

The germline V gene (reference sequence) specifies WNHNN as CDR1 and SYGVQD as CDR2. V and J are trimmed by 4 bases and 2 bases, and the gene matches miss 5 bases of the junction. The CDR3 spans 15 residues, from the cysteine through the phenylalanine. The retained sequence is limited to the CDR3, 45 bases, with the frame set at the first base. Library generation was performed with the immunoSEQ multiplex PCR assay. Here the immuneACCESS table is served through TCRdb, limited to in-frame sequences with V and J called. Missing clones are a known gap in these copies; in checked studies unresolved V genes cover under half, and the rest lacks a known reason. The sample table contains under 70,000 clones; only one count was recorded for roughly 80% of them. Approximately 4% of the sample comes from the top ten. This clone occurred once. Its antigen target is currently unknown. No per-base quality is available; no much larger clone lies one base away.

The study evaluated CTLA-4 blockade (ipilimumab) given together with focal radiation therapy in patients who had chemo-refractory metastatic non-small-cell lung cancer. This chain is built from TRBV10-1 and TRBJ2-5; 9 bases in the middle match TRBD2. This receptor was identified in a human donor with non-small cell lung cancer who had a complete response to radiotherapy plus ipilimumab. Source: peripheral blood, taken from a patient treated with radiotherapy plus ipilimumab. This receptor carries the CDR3 CASSGGLAGQETQYF. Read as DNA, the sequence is TGCGCCAGCAGTGGGGGGCTAGCGGGACAAGAGACCCAGTACTTC.